The rows below give T cell receptor beta chains drawn from one sample of a study of T-cell memory formation after mild COVID-19. TCRdb recomputed calls from the 5' RACE reads with MiXCR, one row per CDR3 protein. Of roughly 300,000 distinct CDR3 sequences in the sample, roughly 8% were seen once. The sequencing sample was made of PBMCs or a T cell subset sorted from them (not recorded which). These receptors were taken from a man aged 18 to 30 who had mild COVID-19 (a few samples of this study predate the infection). Cell type and time point are not known. Each CDR3 is given with its conserved first and last residue. A D gene is named only where the DNA matches it firmly. Clone size is not always given. Where it is, it says once, few, many or a class for expanded clones.

CDR3 DNA: TGTGCCAGCAGTGCCTTTCGGCTAGCGGTCTATACGCAGTATTTT
CDR3 protein: CASSAFRLAVYTQYF
V gene: TRBV2
D gene: TRBD2
CDR3 length: 15
clone size: NA
J gene: TRBJ2-3

CDR3 DNA: TGCAGTGCTAGATCGAGGGGCGGTCGCAATCAGCCCCAGCATTTT
CDR3 protein: CSARSRGGRNQPQHF
V gene: TRBV20-1
D gene: NA
CDR3 length: 15
clone size: NA
J gene: TRBJ1-5

CDR3 DNA: TGTGCCAGCAGCCAAGCCCGGGATGATTCACCCCTCCACTTT
CDR3 protein: CASSQARDDSPLHF
V gene: TRBV4-2
D gene: NA
CDR3 length: 14
clone size: few
J gene: TRBJ1-6

CDR3 DNA: TGTGCCATCAGTGAGTACAGGGATGACACTGAAGCTTTCTTT
CDR3 protein: CAISEYRDDTEAFF
V gene: TRBV10-3
D gene: NA
CDR3 length: 14
clone size: few
J gene: TRBJ1-1

CDR3 DNA: TGCAGTGCTAGCGATTTTTCGCGGGGGGGAGAGACCCAGTACTTC
CDR3 protein: CSASDFSRGGETQYF
V gene: TRBV20-1
D gene: TRBD2
CDR3 length: 15
clone size: many
J gene: TRBJ2-5

CDR3 DNA: TGTGCCAGCAGCAGCTTTTTAGGGGGGGGACCGTACTTGTCTGGCTACACCTTC
CDR3 protein: CASSSFLGGGPYLSGYTF
V gene: TRBV7-9
D gene: NA
CDR3 length: 18
clone size: many
J gene: TRBJ1-2

CDR3 DNA: TGTGCCAGCAGCGTGGACAGGGCCAATCCGAACGCCGGGGAGCTGTTTTTT
CDR3 protein: CASSVDRANPNAGELFF
V gene: TRBV9
D gene: TRBD1
CDR3 length: 17
clone size: few
J gene: TRBJ2-2

CDR3 DNA: TGTGCCAGCAGCCTGGGGACAGGGGATTGGGAGACCCAGTACTTC
CDR3 protein: CASSLGTGDWETQYF
V gene: TRBV5-6
D gene: TRBD1
CDR3 length: 15
clone size: few
J gene: TRBJ2-5

CDR3 DNA: TGTGCCATCAGTGAGTCGGGTGGGACCCGGTGGGAAAAACTGTTTTTT
CDR3 protein: CAISESGGTRWEKLFF
V gene: TRBV10-3
D gene: NA
CDR3 length: 16
clone size: NA
J gene: TRBJ1-4

CDR3 DNA: TGTGCCAGCAGTTTTTGGGCAGGGGGAACGCAGGATACGCAGTATTTT
CDR3 protein: CASSFWAGGTQDTQYF
V gene: TRBV12-3/TRBV12-4
D gene: TRBD1
CDR3 length: 16
clone size: few
J gene: TRBJ2-3

CDR3 DNA: TGCAGTGCCAGACAGGGGGCGTATCAGCCCCAGCATTTT
CDR3 protein: CSARQGAYQPQHF
V gene: TRBV20-1
D gene: TRBD1
CDR3 length: 13
clone size: NA
J gene: TRBJ1-5

CDR3 DNA: TGTGCCAGCAGCCAACTCGACAGGGGATCGCGAGAGACCCAGTACTTC
CDR3 protein: CASSQLDRGSRETQYF
V gene: TRBV7-9
D gene: TRBD1
CDR3 length: 16
clone size: few
J gene: TRBJ2-5

CDR3 DNA: TGTGCCAGCAGTCTATCCACGGAGGGCACTGAAGCTTTCTTT
CDR3 protein: CASSLSTEGTEAFF
V gene: TRBV2
D gene: NA
CDR3 length: 14
clone size: many
J gene: TRBJ1-1